A single sample gave rise to the 10 T cell receptor beta chains below, sequenced in a study of CD8 T cells in Susac syndrome. Random hexamers primed reverse transcription of about 0.5 to 1 ug RNA. TCRdb reanalysed the immunoSEQ multiplex PCR reads using MiXCR and keeps one entry per CDR3 protein. Found here are roughly 150,000 distinct CDR3 sequences, approximately 96% of them singletons; the top ten hold roughly 0.21%. The sequencing sample was made of CD8+ T cells from PBMCs. These receptors came from a human donor with multiple sclerosis.

The rearrangement links TRBV7-6 to TRBJ2-7; D is possibly TRBD1 (5 bases). V shed 0 bases and J shed 5 bases, with 8 bases lying between them. Germline V lookup: CDR1 SGHVS, CDR2 FNYEAQ. The CDR3 loop spans 13 amino acids. The CDR3 protein is CASSLASGNEQYF. The CDR3 bases are TGTGCCAGCAGCTTAGCTTCAGGGAACGAGCAGTACTTC.

The V call is TRBV27, the J call TRBJ2-7, with a weak D call TRBD2 (7 bases). Trimming took off 6 bases at V and 0 bases at J, with 18 bases between the two ends. The germline V gene has CDR1 MNHEY and CDR2 SMNVEV (reference sequence). This CDR3 comprises 16 residues. The DNA for the CDR3 is TGTGCCAGCAGCACCTCTGGGGGGGGCTACTCCTACGAGCAGTACTTC. Residues: CASSTSGGGYSYEQYF.

J is TRBJ2-1 and V is TRBV27; the D gene could be TRBD1 or TRBD2 (6 bases each). Germline CDR1 is MNHEY and CDR2 is SMNVEV (reference sequence). The ends were cut back, 6 bases at V and 9 bases at J, with 15 bases in the middle. The CDR3 contains 13 residues. The CDR3 DNA sequence: TGTGCCAGCAGACAGGGAGGTACGACTGAGCAGTTCTTC. This translates into CASRQGGTTEQFF.

V usage is TRBV9 and J usage is TRBJ1-2, with unresolved D. CDR1 is SGDLS and CDR2 is YYNGEE in the germline V gene. CDR3 length: 14 amino acids. The V gene lost 0 bases and the J gene lost 4 bases, with 10 bases spanning the gap. CDR3 residues: CASSVGRGIYGYTF. The CDR3, as DNA: TGTGCCAGCAGCGTAGGAAGAGGGATCTATGGCTACACCTTC.

The V call is TRBV9, the J call TRBJ2-1; no firm D call. V was shortened by 0 bases and J by 0 bases, with 7 bases between the two germline ends. This CDR3 comprises 15 residues. The germline V gene encodes CDR1 SGDLS and CDR2 YYNGEE. This chain's CDR3 is CASSVESNSYNEQFF. The CDR3 DNA reads as TGTGCCAGCAGCGTAGAAAGTAACTCCTACAATGAGCAGTTCTTC.

The V and J genes are TRBV30 and TRBJ2-5; no clear D. CDR1 GTSNPN and CDR2 SVGIG come from the germline V gene (reference sequence). V lost 1 base and J lost 10, with 19 bases in between. The CDR3 has 14 amino acids. As DNA, the CDR3 is TGTGCCTGGAGTGAGGATATCGGGCTGATGGACCAGTACTTC. Protein: CAWSEDIGLMDQYF.

J is TRBJ1-5 and V is TRBV30, with 8 positions matching TRBD1. V shed 1 base and J 1 base; nucleotides not matched to a gene: 12. The CDR3 extends over 18 amino acids. Germline V lookup: CDR1 GTSNPN, CDR2 SVGIG (reference sequence). The CDR3 is CAWSEEQGEMWSNQPQHF. CDR3 DNA: TGTGCCTGGAGTGAGGAACAGGGGGAGATGTGGAGCAATCAGCCCCAGCATTTT. Filled out from reference TRBV30 and TRBJ1-5, the complete variable domain reads SQTIHQWPATLVQPVGSPLSLECTVEGTSNPNLYWYRQAAGRGLQLLFYSVGIGQISSEVPQNLSASRPQDRQFILSSKKLLLSDSGFYLCAWSEEQGEMWSNQPQHFGDGTRLSIL.

The J gene is TRBJ2-1, the V gene TRBV7-9; D may be TRBD1 or TRBD2 (5 bases each). V lost 4 bases to trimming and J lost 9 bases, with 10 bases between them. There are 12 residues in the CDR3. CDR1 and CDR2 from the germline V gene are SEHNR and FQNEAQ (reference sequence). The CDR3 reads CASSYGASEQFF. The CDR3 DNA reads TGTGCCAGCAGCTACGGGGCAAGTGAGCAGTTCTTC.

This clonotype was seen a handful of times. The J gene is TRBJ1-1, the V gene TRBV25-1; D gene uncertain. The germline gives CDR1 MGHDK, CDR2 SYGVNS. CDR3 size: 13 residues. V lost 4 bases and J lost 0, with 6 bases in between. Here the CDR3 DNA reads TGTGCCAGCAGTGCTAGCTTGAACACTGAAGCTTTCTTT. This translates into CASSASLNTEAFF.

This chain uses TRBV5-6 with TRBJ1-1; D possibly corresponds to TRBD1 (5 bases). This CDR3 is built from 14 residues. Trimming shortened V by 1 base and J by 1 base, and 8 bases separated the two germline ends. CDR1 is SGHDT, CDR2 YYEEEE, per germline. CDR3 coding DNA: TGTGCCAGCAGCTTGTTCGGGGCGAACACTGAAGCTTTCTTT. Residues: CASSLFGANTEAFF.